Listed here is a single T cell receptor beta chain. What it recognizes is unknown. These data belong to a study of T cell repertoires in cytomegalovirus infection. The CDR3 is 14 amino acids. Germline CDR1 and CDR2: MNHEY and SMNVEV (reference sequence). Germline trimming cut 8 bases from V and 7 bases from J; bases unmatched to any gene: 10. Via MiXCR, TCRdb re-called the reads, giving one row per CDR3 protein. This table holds around 900,000 distinct CDR3 sequences, 30% to 40% found once. The receptor was derived from a human donor in good health (CMV status not recorded). Some clones in this sample may be carry-over from other donors' samples. The gene calls are TRBV27 and TRBJ2-1; the match to TRBD2 covers 8 bases. The material was cultured CD8+ T cells from PBMCs, obtained from culture after CMV antigen stimulation. CDR3 sequence reads: CASRGLAGLNEQFF. The CDR3 DNA follows: TGTGCCAGCCGAGGACTAGCCGGCCTTAATGAGCAGTTCTTC.